These 28 T cell receptor beta chains share one sample of origin, sequenced in a study of blood T cells in healthy people across ages. A sample-barcoded 5' primer and a J-beta primer mix were used in a second PCR of about 6 to 12 cycles. TCRdb ran MiXCR on the 5' RACE reads and lists one entry per CDR3 protein. The table lists roughly 2 million distinct CDR3 sequences, just under 50% of them singletons. Sequenced: blood. These receptors were taken from a woman aged 40 to 50 in good health.

V gene TRBV9 combines with J gene TRBJ2-3; 8 positions match TRBD2. With V trimmed by 3 bases and J by 2 bases, 5 bases remained unmatched. The CDR3 is 15 amino acids. CDR1 is SGDLS, CDR2 YYNGEE, per germline. The CDR3 DNA reads TGTGCCAGCAGCGGAGGGACTAGGCTCACAGATACGCAGTATTTT. Its protein product is CASSGGTRLTDTQYF.

In this sample, this clonotype turned up a few times. At one end the junction does not follow the germline gene, possibly because of a read error. This chain uses TRBV2 with TRBJ2-3; D may be TRBD2 (5 bases). Germline V CDR1 and CDR2: SNHLY, FYNNEI. The CDR3 has 14 residues. CDR3 loop: CASTEEARRDTQYF. DNA of the CDR3: TGTGCCAGCACTGAAGAGGCGAGGAGGGATACGCAGTATTTT.

The chain employs TRBV20-1 and TRBJ2-7, with TRBD2 as a possible D gene (5 bases). This CDR3 has 13 amino acids. V was cut by 3 bases and J by 3 bases, with 12 bases left in between. Germline values: CDR1 DFQATT, CDR2 SNEGSKA (reference sequence). CDR3 in amino acids: CSASRREVYEQYF. The CDR3 DNA follows: TGCAGTGCTAGTCGTCGGGAAGTCTACGAGCAGTACTTC.

The chain links TRBV10-3 to TRBJ2-1, with D tentatively TRBD2 (5 bases). Trimming removed 10 bases from V and 7 bases from J, with 11 bases in between. The CDR3 length is 11 residues. In germline, CDR1 is ENHRY, CDR2 SYGVKD. This CDR3 reads CATGLLNEQFF. CDR3 DNA sequence: TGTGCCACCGGACTTTTAAATGAGCAGTTCTTC.

This chain joins TRBV14 and TRBJ2-7, with 9 bases lining up with TRBD1. Germline V gene data show CDR1 as SGHDN and CDR2 as FVKESK. Trimming cost V 7 bases and J 4 bases; bases outside gene matches: 11. This CDR3 has 15 residues. This CDR3 is CASTHGQGSFYEQYF. DNA of the CDR3: TGTGCCAGCACCCACGGACAGGGGTCGTTTTACGAGCAGTACTTC.

This clonotype has more than one count but fewer than ten. This chain links TRBV4-2 with TRBJ1-2, with D perhaps TRBD1 (6 bases). The CDR3 is made up of 15 amino acids. Trimming took 0 bases from V and 4 from J, leaving 12 bases between them. Germline CDR1 and CDR2: LGHNA and YNFKEQ. CDR3 protein: CASSQDRSRGYGYTF. The DNA of the CDR3 is TGTGCCAGCAGCCAAGACCGGTCCAGGGGCTATGGCTACACCTTC.

The genes are TRBV27 and TRBJ1-2; D gene ambiguous. The CDR3 spans 15 residues. V was trimmed by 0 bases and J by 8 bases, leaving 16 bases between them. Germline-derived CDR1 and CDR2 are MNHEY and SMNVEV (reference sequence). CDR3 amino acids: CASSLSKQNSRGYTF. The CDR3 DNA reads TGTGCCAGCAGTTTATCGAAGCAGAACTCTCGCGGCTACACCTTC.

V is TRBV6-1 and J is TRBJ1-2, with 8 positions matching TRBD1. Germline-derived CDR1 and CDR2 are MNHNS and SASEGT. With 6 bases clipped from V and 3 bases from J, the junction kept 12 bases outside the gene matches. This CDR3 has 16 residues. In nucleotides, the CDR3 is TGTGCCAGCAGAACGGACAGGGCAAGCCCAGACTATGGCTACACCTTC. This sequence encodes CASRTDRASPDYGYTF.

The chain recombines TRBV5-1 with TRBJ1-1; D is perhaps TRBD1 (5 bases). The CDR3 has 13 residues. CDR1 is SGHRS and CDR2 is YFSETQ in the germline V gene. V shed 4 bases and J shed 7 bases, with 14 bases lying between them. CDR3 sequence reads: CASSGTGDGEAFF. DNA for the CDR3: TGCGCCAGCAGCGGGACGGGGGACGGTGAAGCTTTCTTT.

This clonotype was counted a single time. The chain employs TRBV5-1 and TRBJ2-1; D uncertain. CDR3 length: 12 residues. Germline loops: CDR1 SGHRS, CDR2 YFSETQ. V lost 0 bases, J lost 9 bases, and 7 bases lay in between. CDR3 amino acids: CASSLGQIEQFF. In DNA form, the CDR3 reads TGCGCCAGCAGCTTGGGCCAGATTGAGCAGTTCTTC. Based on the CDR3 plus reference TRBV5-1 and TRBJ2-1, the full variable domain is KAGVTQTPRYLIKTRGQQVTLSCSPISGHRSVSWYQQTPGQGLQFLFEYFSETQRNKGNFPGRFSGRQFSNSRSEMNVSTLELGDSALYLCASSLGQIEQFFGPGTRLTVL.

This clonotype has a handful of counts. The chain combines TRBV7-2 with TRBJ2-7; a possible D gene is TRBD2 (5 bases). Germline V lookup: CDR1 SGHTA, CDR2 FQGNSA. CDR3 length: 13 residues. The V and J ends lost 5 bases and 3 bases respectively, with 11 bases between them. The CDR3 loop is CASSTRTGYEQYF. For the CDR3, the DNA is TGTGCCAGCAGCACCCGGACTGGCTACGAGCAGTACTTC.

The sample holds a few counts of this clonotype. The genes are TRBV6-6 and TRBJ2-5; perhaps TRBD1 as D (6 bases). This CDR3 has 14 amino acids. CDR1 and CDR2 (germline): MNHNY, SVGAGI (reference sequence). Trimming removed 4 bases at V and 5 bases at J, with 14 bases between. The CDR3 DNA sequence: TGTGCCAGCAGTTCAGGGGACCTAAGGGAGACCCAGTACTTC. Amino acids: CASSSGDLRETQYF.

In DNA, the CDR3 is TGTGCCAGCACCCCGGCGGGGGGAAACTATGGCTACACCTTC. Its translation: CASTPAGGNYGYTF. V gene TRBV7-9 combines with J gene TRBJ1-2, with TRBD1 as a possible D gene (5 bases). Germline CDR1 is SEHNR and CDR2 is FQNEAQ (reference sequence). Trimming shortened V by 7 bases and J by 2 bases, and 14 bases separated the two germline ends. This CDR3 region has 14 residues.

The V gene is TRBV12-3 or TRBV12-4, the J gene TRBJ1-1; 11 nucleotides match TRBD1. The V segment lost 6 bases and the J segment 10 bases; nucleotides outside the gene matches: 7. The CDR3 contains 13 residues. CDR3 DNA sequence: TGTGCCAGCAGGGCAAGGGACAGGGGGAGAGCTTTCTTT. Protein: CASRARDRGRAFF.

This chain uses TRBV7-2 with TRBJ2-5, with D unclear. Trimming left V 1 base short and J 2 bases short, with 11 bases between. This CDR3 has 15 amino acids. CDR1 and CDR2 from the germline V gene are SGHTA and FQGNSA. CDR3 amino acids: CASSLVAEPQETQYF. The CDR3 DNA sequence: TGTGCCAGCAGCTTAGTCGCAGAACCACAAGAGACCCAGTACTTC. The full variable domain, in which reference TRBV7-2 and TRBJ2-5 provide the parts outside the CDR3, is GAGVSQSPSNKVTEKGKDVELRCDPISGHTALYWYRQSLGQGLEFLIYFQGNSAPDKSGLPSDRFSAERTGGSVSTLTIQRTQQEDSAVYLCASSLVAEPQETQYFGPGTRLLVL.

This clonotype came up a few times. This sequence joins TRBV13 and TRBJ2-5; D is tentatively TRBD1 or TRBD2 (5 bases each). This CDR3 is built from 13 residues. V lost 5 bases, J lost 4 bases, and 11 bases lay in between. Germline V gene lookup returns CDR1 PRHDT and CDR2 FYEKMQ (reference sequence). DNA of the CDR3: TGTGCCAGCAGCGTGTCAGGGAGAGAGACCCAGTACTTC. Its protein is CASSVSGRETQYF.

This clonotype turned up a few times. The genes are TRBV20-1 and TRBJ2-3, with 7 bases lining up with TRBD1. Trimming removed 7 bases from V and 6 bases from J; junction bases left unmatched: 16. The CDR3 totals 15 residues. Per germline, CDR1 DFQATT and CDR2 SNEGSKA (reference sequence). CDR3 sequence: CSVSPQGPSFDTQYF. The CDR3 nucleotides are TGCAGTGTCAGCCCACAGGGGCCCTCTTTCGATACGCAGTATTTT.

The J gene is TRBJ1-2, the V gene TRBV4-3, with D possibly matching TRBD1 (5 bases). This CDR3 is 15 amino acids long. Per the germline V gene, CDR1 is LGHNA and CDR2 is YSLEER. V was shortened by 6 bases and J by 7 bases, with 21 bases between the two germline ends. In nucleotides, the CDR3 is TGCGCCAGCAGTCAGACGGACAAGAGCCTCTTTGGCTACACCTTC. The encoded protein is CASSQTDKSLFGYTF.

The table lists this clonotype with a count of one. This chain joins TRBV9 and TRBJ2-2, with D uncertain. The CDR3 is 16 residues long. From germline, CDR1 is SGDLS and CDR2 YYNGEE. The V gene lost 0 bases and the J gene lost 4 bases, with 13 bases spanning the gap. This chain's CDR3 is CASSVVNSKGTGELFF. In nucleotides, the CDR3 is TGTGCCAGCAGCGTAGTGAACTCCAAAGGCACCGGGGAGCTGTTTTTT.

A few counts support this clonotype. This chain connects TRBV3-1 to TRBJ2-4; TRBD1 agrees at 8 bases. With 3 bases clipped from V and 8 bases from J, the junction kept 9 bases outside the gene matches. Germline V gene lookup returns CDR1 LGHDT and CDR2 YNNKEL (reference sequence). The length of the CDR3 is 15 residues. This chain's CDR3 is CASSHPDRGQDIQYF. The CDR3, as DNA: TGTGCCAGCAGCCACCCCGACAGGGGCCAGGACATTCAGTACTTC.

This clonotype has only a few counts. The V and J genes are TRBV4-2 and TRBJ1-1; D remains unclear. This CDR3 region has 15 residues. Deletions cut 0 bases from V and 0 bases from J, with 8 bases between. Looked up from germline, CDR1 is LGHNA and CDR2 is YNFKEQ. CDR3 region: CASSQDVGLNTEAFF. The CDR3 DNA reads as TGTGCCAGCAGCCAAGATGTTGGATTGAACACTGAAGCTTTCTTT.

The genes are TRBV6-5 and TRBJ1-6; D is uncertain. This CDR3 comprises 14 residues. Germline loops: CDR1 MNHEY, CDR2 SVGAGI. The V end lost 2 bases, the J end lost 7 bases, and 9 bases lay between the germline ends. The CDR3 DNA reads as TGTGCCAGCAGTTACGATCGACTGAATTCACCCCTCCACTTT. Translating it yields CASSYDRLNSPLHF.

This chain links TRBV6-8 with TRBJ1-5; no definite D call. Trimming took off 5 bases at V and 6 bases at J, with 17 bases between the two ends. The CDR3 has 15 amino acids. Looked up from germline, CDR1 is MNHGY and CDR2 is SAAAGT. CDR3 DNA: TGTGCCAGCAGTACCGCCCCCCCCGGGATTCAGCCCCAGCATTTT. Its protein product is CASSTAPPGIQPQHF.

In this sample, this clonotype turned up a few times. The chain has TRBV28 and TRBJ2-5, with D possibly TRBD1 on 5 matching bases. V lost 5 bases, J lost 2 bases, and 15 bases lay in between. Germline CDR1 and CDR2: MDHEN and SYDVKM. The CDR3 is 15 amino acids. The CDR3 loop is CASSPPDREQETQYF. In DNA, the CDR3 is TGTGCCAGCAGTCCCCCAGACAGAGAACAAGAGACCCAGTACTTC.

This chain links TRBV20-1 with TRBJ2-1; D tentatively reads TRBD1 or TRBD2 (6 bases each). The CDR3 is 13 residues long. The V end lost 5 bases, the J end lost 7 bases, and 15 bases lay between the germline ends. Germline V gene data show CDR1 as DFQATT and CDR2 as SNEGSKA (reference sequence). CDR3 sequence (DNA): TGCAGTGCTCGTGGAGGGGGTCGTAATGAGCAGTTCTTC. As protein: CSARGGGRNEQFF.

As to this clonotype: The junction shows a germline mismatch at one end, possibly a read error. This chain uses TRBV6-1 with TRBJ2-7; 10 bases align to TRBD2. The germline CDR1 and CDR2 sequences are MNHNS and SASEGT. The CDR3 has 14 residues. The CDR3 is CASREAGGYNEQYF. The CDR3 region has the DNA TGTGCCAGCAGGGAAGCGGGGGGGTACAATGAGCAGTACTTC.

This clonotype has just a few counts. The V call is TRBV27, the J call TRBJ2-7; 9 nucleotides match TRBD1. The CDR3 runs 15 residues. The V gene's germline CDR1 is MNHEY and CDR2 SMNVEV (reference sequence). Trimming took 5 bases from V and 1 from J; bases not matched to a gene: 6. CDR3 nucleotide sequence: TGTGCCAGCAGTCCGGGACAGGGCGAATCCTACGAGCAGTACTTC. Its translation is CASSPGQGESYEQYF.

This chain joins TRBV24-1 and TRBJ2-3, with TRBD1 matching over 8 bases. Germline CDR1 KGHDR, CDR2 SFDVKD. The CDR3 covers 15 residues. The V gene end was trimmed by 4 bases and the J gene end by 2 bases; junction bases not matched to a gene: 4. The CDR3 is CATSDPRGPTDTQYF. The CDR3 nucleotides are TGTGCCACCAGTGACCCCAGGGGGCCCACAGATACGCAGTATTTT.